The rows below give T cell receptor beta chains drawn from one sample of a study of response to subunit inactivated influenza vaccine. TCRdb passed the RT-PCR reads through MiXCR, listing each CDR3 protein once. Of over 650,000 distinct CDR3 sequences listed, under 20% are singletons. The sequenced sample was PBMCs from blood, obtained 5 to 6 days after vaccination. The receptor source for this set is a man in his fifties or sixties who received an inactivated influenza vaccine. CDR3s include the opening cysteine and the closing phenylalanine or tryptophan.

V	J	CDR3
TRBV20-1	TRBJ2-2	CSASPNGKAGELFF
TRBV18	TRBJ2-7	CASSRTGSSQYEQYF
TRBV12-3/TRBV12-4	TRBJ2-2	CASSLTGRRTGELFF
TRBV12-3/TRBV12-4	TRBJ1-2	CASSLFGGGYTF
TRBV27	TRBJ2-6	CASSLSSRTGANVLTF
TRBV7-3	TRBJ2-3	CASSLRTWGTSGYLAWNTDTQYF
TRBV30	TRBJ2-1	CAWRNLAGGLNEQFF
TRBV7-9	TRBJ1-2	CASSLAMTNYGYTF
TRBV20-1	TRBJ2-7	CSAIRGARVPGEQYF
TRBV5-1	TRBJ1-5	CASSPDRPDQPQHF
TRBV12-3/TRBV12-4	TRBJ1-5	CASSFGHQPQHF
TRBV9	TRBJ2-1	CASTSLGMQFF